This T cell receptor (beta chain) was captured in a study of CD8 T cells in Susac syndrome. Broader study findings: Susac CD8+ clonal expansion peaked in TEMRA cells and active patients.

RNA amounts of about 0.5 to 1 ug underwent reverse transcription with random hexamers. Across 54 Vbeta and 13 Jbeta, immunoSEQ multiplex PCR amplified TCR beta CDR3. TCRdb re-derived calls from the immunoSEQ multiplex PCR reads in MiXCR, one entry per CDR3 protein. The table includes some 97,000 distinct CDR3 sequences, about 95% detected once. The CDR3 runs 15 residues. CDR1 and CDR2 from the germline V gene are SGHAT and FQNNGV. V was shortened by 1 base and J by 0 bases, with 7 bases between the two germline ends. Details on this clonotype: Its antigen is unidentified.

This sequence was found in a human donor with Susac syndrome. The chain is built from TRBV11-2 and TRBJ1-5; the D gene is possibly TRBD1 (5 bases). The material sequenced was CD8+ T cells from PBMCs. Here the CDR3 reads CASSLAGDSNQPQHF. In nucleotides, the CDR3 is TGTGCCAGCAGCTTAGCGGGGGATAGCAATCAGCCCCAGCATTTT.